What follows are 13 T cell receptor beta chains derived from one specimen sequenced in a study of shared clonotypes between healthy human individuals. Profiling relied on immunoSEQ multiplex PCR, and the TCRdb table lists in-frame clones only, not all of them. The sample shows fewer than 1.8 million clones, 98% of them seen only once. Sequencing was carried out using naive CD4+ T cells sorted from blood. The subset was: CD45RA+ positively selected. The receptors come from a man aged 25-45 years in good health.

This chain connects TRBV5-1 to TRBJ2-7; possible D gene TRBD2, 6 bases. V was pared by 2 bases and J by 3 bases, with 9 bases between. The CDR3 sequence is 13 residues long. Looked up from germline, CDR1 is SGHRS and CDR2 is YFSETQ. The CDR3, as DNA: TGCGCCAGCAGCTTTTCGACTAGCTACGAGCAGTACTTC. Its translation: CASSFSTSYEQYF.

A note on this clone: Other DNA sequences from this sample encode an identical CDR3 as well. V usage is TRBV18 and J usage is TRBJ2-1; 8 bases align to TRBD2. Germline V gene data show CDR1 as KGHSH and CDR2 as LQKENI. The CDR3 has 14 residues. Unmatched junction bases numbered 3, after V lost 3 bases and J lost 5 bases. In DNA form, the CDR3 reads TGTGCCAGCTCACCGTCACTAGCGGACAATGAGCAGTTCTTC. This gives the protein CASSPSLADNEQFF.

Worth noting for this clone: Other DNA variants within this sample encode the same CDR3. This chain joins TRBV18 and TRBJ2-3, with 11 bases matching TRBD2. The CDR3 spans 16 residues. CDR1 is KGHSH and CDR2 is LQKENI in the germline V gene. The junction had 4 bases not matched to a gene; V was cut back by 1 base and J by 4 bases. The CDR3 bases are TGTGCCAGCTCACCACTAGCGGGAGGGCCCTCAGATACGCAGTATTTT. Amino acids: CASSPLAGGPSDTQYF.

A single count supports this clone. The chain employs TRBV11-3 and TRBJ2-2; 9 bases map to TRBD1. The CDR3 runs to 13 residues. The V gene end was trimmed by 8 bases and the J gene end by 6 bases; junction bases not matched to a gene: 4. Germline-derived CDR1 and CDR2 are SGHNT and YENEEA. CDR3 sequence reads: CASGTGGPGELFF. DNA of the CDR3: TGTGCCAGCGGAACAGGGGGCCCCGGGGAGCTGTTTTTT.

V is TRBV28 and J is TRBJ2-7; 7 positions match TRBD1. Germline V gene data show CDR1 as MDHEN and CDR2 as SYDVKM. The V segment lost 3 bases and the J segment 3 bases; nucleotides outside the gene matches: 5. The CDR3 is 14 residues long. For the CDR3, the DNA is TGTGCCAGCAGTTTCGACAGGGTTGTCTACGAGCAGTACTTC. It codes for CASSFDRVVYEQYF. Complete variable domain (other parts from reference TRBV28 and TRBJ2-7): DVKVTQSSRYLVKRTGEKVFLECVQDMDHENMFWYRQDPGLGLRLIYFSYDVKMKEKGDIPEGYSVSREKKERFSLILESASTNQTSMYLCASSFDRVVYEQYFGPGTRLTVT.

This chain uses TRBV7-9 with TRBJ2-2; D gene unclear. Trimming removed 4 bases at V and 8 bases at J, with 14 bases between. Germline loops: CDR1 SEHNR, CDR2 FQNEAQ (reference sequence). The CDR3 covers 14 residues. In DNA, the CDR3 is TGTGCCAGCAGCTCGCCCTCTTTTGCGGGGGAGCTGTTTTTT. This gives the protein CASSSPSFAGELFF. Full variable domain (remainder filled in from reference TRBV7-9 and TRBJ2-2): DTGVSQNPRHKITKRGQNVTFRCDPISEHNRLYWYRQTLGQGPEFLTYFQNEAQLEKSRLLSDRFSAERPKGSFSTLEIQRTEQGDSAMYLCASSSPSFAGELFFGEGSRLTVL.

The chain is built from TRBV28 and TRBJ2-7; 11 bases align to TRBD2. The CDR3 runs to 15 residues. V shed 6 bases, J shed 7 bases, and the junction held 11 bases outside the gene matches. CDR1 is MDHEN, CDR2 SYDVKM, per germline. The CDR3 sequence is CASRNSGRAFGEQYF. CDR3 sequence (DNA): TGTGCCAGCAGAAATAGCGGGAGGGCCTTTGGGGAGCAGTACTTC. The full variable domain, its missing parts supplied by reference TRBV28 and TRBJ2-7, is DVKVTQSSRYLVKRTGEKVFLECVQDMDHENMFWYRQDPGLGLRLIYFSYDVKMKEKGDIPEGYSVSREKKERFSLILESASTNQTSMYLCASRNSGRAFGEQYFGPGTRLTVT.

The chain is built from TRBV5-1 and TRBJ2-5; 14 nucleotides align to TRBD2. Germline lookup yields CDR1 SGHRS and CDR2 YFSETQ. There are 16 residues in the CDR3. The ends lost 0 bases at V and 5 bases at J; junction bases unmatched: 3. CDR3 region: CASSLAGLAGVETQYF. In nucleotides, the CDR3 is TGCGCCAGCAGCTTGGCGGGACTAGCGGGAGTGGAGACCCAGTACTTC.

The chain combines TRBV6-4 with TRBJ2-1; TRBD2 agrees at 11 bases. CDR3 length equals 15 residues. Per the germline V gene, CDR1 is MRHNA and CDR2 is SNTAGT. With 2 bases clipped from V and 10 bases from J, the junction kept 7 bases outside the gene matches. The CDR3 bases are TGTGCCAGCAGTGACGGAAGAGCTAGCGGGAGGGAGCAGTTCTTC. Translating gives CASSDGRASGREQFF.

The chain is built from TRBV11-2 and TRBJ2-5; D assignment may be TRBD1 or TRBD2 (5 bases each). V dropped 5 bases and J dropped 5 bases, with 15 bases sitting between them. Germline V lookup: CDR1 SGHAT, CDR2 FQNNGV. This CDR3 spans 14 amino acids. In nucleotides, the CDR3 is TGTGCCAGCAGCGCCAGGGACCCATGGGAGACCCAGTACTTC. Its translation: CASSARDPWETQYF.

This chain joins TRBV4-1 and TRBJ1-5; D call uncertain. The CDR3 is 15 amino acids. Germline assignment: CDR1 MGHRA and CDR2 YSYEKL. Trimming took 1 base from V and 2 from J, leaving 9 bases between them. The chain's CDR3 is CASSQGEAGNQPQHF. The CDR3 DNA is TGCGCCAGCAGCCAAGGAGAGGCGGGCAATCAGCCCCAGCATTTT.

The V call is TRBV6-5, the J call TRBJ1-2, with D unclear. CDR1 is MNHEY and CDR2 is SVGAGI in the germline V gene. The CDR3 extends over 14 amino acids. V lost 5 bases, J lost 7 bases, and 17 bases lay in between. In nucleotides, the CDR3 is TGTGCCAGCAGTACCGATCGTTCCGCTCCTGGCTACACCTTC. Protein: CASSTDRSAPGYTF.

V gene TRBV7-3 combines with J gene TRBJ2-1; 11 bases align to TRBD2. The CDR3 is 15 residues long. Germline V gives CDR1 SGHTA, CDR2 FQGTGA. V was clipped by 2 bases and J by 8 bases; unmatched bases: 5. The CDR3 sequence: CASSLRLAGRHEQFF. CDR3 nucleotide sequence: TGTGCCAGCAGCTTACGACTAGCGGGAAGGCATGAGCAGTTCTTC. Drawing the rest from reference TRBV7-3 and TRBJ2-1, the complete variable domain is GAGVSQTPSNKVTEKGKYVELRCDPISGHTALYWYRQSLGQGPEFLIYFQGTGAADDSGLPNDRFFAVRPEGSVSTLKIQRTERGDSAVYLCASSLRLAGRHEQFFGPGTRLTVL.